Shown below are 31 T cell receptor beta chains from a single sample sequenced in a study of T cells in tuberculosis. Produced via immunoSEQ multiplex PCR; TCRdb's table is partial and in-frame only. Among 30,000 to 35,000 clones, about 90% were seen once, and the ten largest hold about 7.4%. Sequences were obtained from PBMCs. The origin of the receptors is a donor aged 10 to 29 with latent tuberculosis or without tuberculosis infection. Some clones in this sample may be carry-over from other donors' samples.

The rearrangement joins TRBV27 to TRBJ2-1, with D perhaps TRBD2 (6 bases). In germline, CDR1 is MNHEY, CDR2 SMNVEV (reference sequence). The CDR3 runs 14 residues. Between the trimmed V and J ends, which lost 4 bases and 0 bases, there was a span of 7 bases. CDR3 coding DNA: TGTGCCAGCAGTTCCGGGAGCTCCTACAATGAGCAGTTCTTC. Protein: CASSSGSSYNEQFF.

J is TRBJ1-3 and V is TRBV15; D uncertain. V was shortened by 0 bases and J by 4 bases, with 10 bases between the two germline ends. Germline lookup yields CDR1 LNHNV and CDR2 YYDKDF (reference sequence). The CDR3 consists of 15 residues. CDR3 coding DNA: TGTGCCACCAGCAGAGATGTTCCGGGGGGAAACACCATATATTTT. Amino acid sequence: CATSRDVPGGNTIYF.

V gene TRBV6-5 combines with J gene TRBJ1-1; no clear D. The V and J ends lost 0 bases and 11 bases respectively, with 13 bases between them. Germline values: CDR1 MNHEY, CDR2 SVGAGI. The CDR3 length is 13 residues. The CDR3 is CASSYSGATEAFF. The CDR3 DNA reads TGTGCCAGCAGTTACTCCGGAGCCACGGAGGCTTTCTTT.

The V call is TRBV5-1, the J call TRBJ2-5; maybe TRBD1 (8 bases). Trimming took 0 bases from V and 1 from J, leaving 13 bases between them. Germline CDR1 and CDR2: SGHRS and YFSETQ. The CDR3 contains 16 residues. The CDR3 sequence: CASSLATGGGQETQYF. The CDR3, as DNA: TGCGCCAGCAGCTTGGCTACAGGGGGGGGCCAAGAGACCCAGTACTTC.

The rearrangement joins TRBV5-6 to TRBJ1-1; D is undetermined. Germline CDR1 and CDR2: SGHDT and YYEEEE. This CDR3 has 18 residues. Trimming removed 0 bases from V and 1 base from J, with 19 bases in between. The CDR3: CASSLAFFRDGENTEAFF. CDR3 sequence (DNA): TGTGCCAGCAGCTTGGCCTTTTTCCGGGATGGTGAGAACACTGAAGCTTTCTTT.

The CDR3 spells CASSIVGGSYEQYF. In DNA form, the CDR3 reads TGTGCCAGTAGTATAGTCGGGGGCTCCTACGAGCAGTACTTC. The chain links TRBV19 to TRBJ2-7; TRBD2 is a possible D gene (6 bases). The CDR3 is made up of 14 amino acids. Deletions cut 1 base from V and 0 bases from J, with 7 bases between. From germline, CDR1 is LNHDA and CDR2 SQIVND (reference sequence).

This chain joins TRBV15 and TRBJ2-7, with D unresolved. The CDR3 runs to 13 residues. Germline lookup yields CDR1 LNHNV and CDR2 YYDKDF (reference sequence). Trimming took off 0 bases at V and 6 bases at J, with 9 bases between the two ends. The CDR3 loop reads CATSRDGLGEQYF. DNA for the CDR3: TGTGCCACCAGCAGAGATGGGCTGGGCGAGCAGTACTTC. Complete variable domain (other parts from reference TRBV15 and TRBJ2-7): DAMVIQNPRYQVTQFGKPVTLSCSQTLNHNVMYWYQQKSSQAPKLLFHYYDKDFNNEADTPDNFQSRRPNTSFCFLDIRSPGLGDTAMYLCATSRDGLGEQYFGPGTRLTVT.

The chain combines TRBV4-1 with TRBJ2-4, with a possible D match to TRBD1 (5 bases). The ends were cut back, 0 bases at V and 5 bases at J, with 8 bases in the middle. This CDR3 comprises 14 residues. The germline V gene has CDR1 MGHRA and CDR2 YSYEKL. The CDR3 sequence: CASSQEIGENIQYF. CDR3 bases: TGCGCCAGCAGCCAAGAAATAGGGGAAAACATTCAGTACTTC.

This rearrangement joins TRBV2 to TRBJ1-1; a weak D match, TRBD1 (5 bases). CDR3 length: 21 residues. Between the trimmed V and J ends, which lost 6 bases and 3 bases, there was a span of 35 bases. In germline, CDR1 is SNHLY, CDR2 FYNNEI. The CDR3, as DNA: TGTGCCAGCAGCCGAACGGGACTCCCGTGGGGCGTCTTCGTTCCGGACACTGAAGCTTTCTTT. Residues: CASSRTGLPWGVFVPDTEAFF. Supplemented by reference TRBV2 and TRBJ1-1, the full variable domain reads EPEVTQTPSHQVTQMGQEVILRCVPISNHLYFYWYRQILGQKVEFLVSFYNNEISEKSEIFDDQFSVERPDGSNFTLKIRSTKLEDSAMYFCASSRTGLPWGVFVPDTEAFFGQGTRLTVV.

The chain joins TRBV4-1 to TRBJ1-5; D not resolved. Looked up from germline, CDR1 is MGHRA and CDR2 is YSYEKL. The CDR3 loop spans 14 amino acids. V lost 5 bases, J lost 2 bases, and 10 bases lay in between. The CDR3 sequence is CASSDWARNQPQHF. The CDR3 DNA is TGCGCCAGCAGCGATTGGGCCCGCAATCAGCCCCAGCATTTT.

This clone showed up just a few times. This CDR3 is CASSPPREGTEAFF. CDR3 DNA sequence: TGTGCCAGCAGCCCCCCGAGGGAAGGGACTGAAGCTTTCTTT. V usage is TRBV13 and J usage is TRBJ1-1; no firm D call. The V end lost 5 bases, the J end lost 5 bases, and 15 bases lay between the germline ends. Germline V gene sequence: CDR1 PRHDT, CDR2 FYEKMQ (reference sequence). CDR3 size: 14 residues.

In DNA, the CDR3 is TGTGCCAGCAGCCCCGACAGAGGTCAGCCCCAGCATTTT. Translated, it gives CASSPDRGQPQHF. The chain has TRBV27 and TRBJ1-5; perhaps TRBD1 as D (5 bases). The V and J ends lost 6 bases and 6 bases respectively, with 12 bases between them. In germline, CDR1 is MNHEY, CDR2 SMNVEV (reference sequence). The CDR3 length is 13 residues.

The chain has TRBV15 and TRBJ1-1; D is undetermined. The germline V gene has CDR1 LNHNV and CDR2 YYDKDF (reference sequence). The V and J ends lost 5 bases and 2 bases respectively, with 9 bases between them. The CDR3 contains 13 residues. For the CDR3, the DNA is TGTGCCACCAGCTACGGCGGTAACACTGAAGCTTTCTTT. This encodes CATSYGGNTEAFF.

The chain links TRBV2 to TRBJ1-4; tentatively, D is TRBD1 (6 bases). The CDR3 consists of 14 residues. Germline V gene sequence: CDR1 SNHLY, CDR2 FYNNEI. V was trimmed by 6 bases and J by 1 base, leaving 9 bases between them. The CDR3 reads CASSLRGTNEKLFF. In nucleotides, the CDR3 is TGTGCCAGCAGCCTCAGGGGAACTAATGAAAAACTGTTTTTT. The entire variable domain, with the rest obtained from reference TRBV2 and TRBJ1-4, is as follows: EPEVTQTPSHQVTQMGQEVILRCVPISNHLYFYWYRQILGQKVEFLVSFYNNEISEKSEIFDDQFSVERPDGSNFTLKIRSTKLEDSAMYFCASSLRGTNEKLFFGSGTQLSVL.

The CDR3 sequence: CASSLVQYNEQFF. The DNA of the CDR3 is TGTGCCAGCAGCTTGGTACAGTACAATGAGCAGTTCTTC. J is TRBJ2-1 and V is TRBV5-4, with D uncertain. V shed 0 bases and J shed 4 bases, with 5 bases lying between them. There are 13 residues in the CDR3. Germline CDR1 SGHNT, CDR2 YYREEE (reference sequence). Filled out from reference TRBV5-4 and TRBJ2-1, the complete variable domain reads ETGVTQSPTHLIKTRGQQVTLRCSSQSGHNTVSWYQQALGQGPQFIFQYYREEENGRGNFPPRFSGLQFPNYSSELNVNALELDDSALYLCASSLVQYNEQFFGPGTRLTVL.

The chain has TRBV29-1 and TRBJ1-1; D is perhaps TRBD1 (5 bases). Germline V gene lookup returns CDR1 SQVTM and CDR2 ANQGSEA. The CDR3 sequence is 13 residues long. V lost 4 bases and J 1 base, leaving 10 bases between the germline ends. The CDR3 sequence is CSVGQNSNTEAFF. The CDR3 DNA reads TGCAGCGTTGGACAGAATTCGAACACTGAAGCTTTCTTT.

V and J are TRBV5-5 and TRBJ1-1, with D hard to call. The CDR3 has 13 residues. Deletions cut 3 bases from V and 2 bases from J, with 8 bases between. Germline V gives CDR1 SGHKS, CDR2 YYEKEE (reference sequence). The CDR3 reads CASSYDTNTEAFF. CDR3 in DNA: TGTGCCAGCAGCTATGACACAAACACTGAAGCTTTCTTT.

This chain's CDR3 is CASSLVSAGDTDTQYF. The CDR3 DNA is TGCGCCAGCAGCTTGGTTTCGGCGGGAGACACAGATACGCAGTATTTT. The genes are TRBV5-1 and TRBJ2-3; 7 bases line up with TRBD2. Germline V gene data show CDR1 as SGHRS and CDR2 as YFSETQ. The CDR3 is 16 residues long. The junction had 6 bases not matched to a gene; V was cut back by 0 bases and J by 2 bases.

The rearrangement links TRBV4-2 to TRBJ2-7; 8 positions agree with TRBD2. This CDR3 is 18 amino acids long. With 0 bases clipped from V and 5 bases from J, the junction kept 15 bases outside the gene matches. CDR1 and CDR2 from the germline V gene are LGHNA and YNFKEQ. The CDR3 is CASSQDPAAGLGRDEQYF. The CDR3 region has the DNA TGTGCCAGCAGCCAAGATCCTGCTGCGGGACTAGGAAGGGACGAGCAGTACTTC.

This rearrangement joins TRBV19 to TRBJ1-1; D call uncertain. V was pared by 2 bases and J by 0 bases, with 19 bases between. In germline, CDR1 is LNHDA, CDR2 SQIVND (reference sequence). This CDR3 comprises 18 residues. CDR3 residues: CASSIKEIRGFMNTEAFF. DNA for the CDR3: TGTGCCAGTAGTATAAAAGAAATACGAGGGTTTATGAACACTGAAGCTTTCTTT.

J is TRBJ2-7 and V is TRBV15; D may be TRBD2 (5 bases). Trimming stripped 1 base from V and 3 bases from J, with 10 bases between. The V gene's germline CDR1 is LNHNV and CDR2 YYDKDF (reference sequence). CDR3 size: 14 residues. The CDR3: CATSRAAGGYEQYF. Here the CDR3 DNA reads TGTGCCACCAGCAGAGCCGCAGGAGGCTACGAGCAGTACTTC.

This chain uses TRBV19 with TRBJ1-5; perhaps TRBD1 as D (5 bases). CDR3 length equals 12 residues. CDR1 LNHDA and CDR2 SQIVND come from the germline V gene (reference sequence). V was shortened by 4 bases and J by 9 bases, with 10 bases between the two germline ends. The CDR3 protein is CASSSVGGPQHF. Here the CDR3 DNA reads TGTGCCAGTAGTAGCGTCGGGGGGCCCCAGCATTTT.

This chain connects TRBV19 to TRBJ1-5, with 10 bases that match TRBD1. This CDR3 is 15 amino acids long. J gave up 4 bases and V 5 bases, and 5 bases lay outside the gene matches. CDR1 is LNHDA, CDR2 SQIVND, per germline (reference sequence). The CDR3: CASSGDRGRNQPQHF. The DNA for the CDR3 is TGTGCCAGTAGTGGGGACAGGGGTCGTAATCAGCCCCAGCATTTT.

The rearrangement joins TRBV9 to TRBJ1-1; no clear D. The CDR3 spans 15 residues. V was pared by 3 bases and J by 0 bases, with 12 bases between. The germline V gene encodes CDR1 SGDLS and CDR2 YYNGEE. CDR3 region: CASSALQTLNTEAFF. CDR3 sequence (DNA): TGTGCCAGCAGCGCGTTACAGACCCTGAACACTGAAGCTTTCTTT.

V usage is TRBV7-2 and J usage is TRBJ2-3, with 12 bases fitting TRBD2. CDR3 length: 16 residues. V was clipped by 5 bases and J by 8 bases; unmatched bases: 11. Per the germline V gene, CDR1 is SGHTA and CDR2 is FQGNSA. CDR3 coding DNA: TGTGCCAGCAGCCGTGGACTAGCGGGGAGCCAAGGTACGCAGTATTTT. Translating it yields CASSRGLAGSQGTQYF.

The chain employs TRBV19 and TRBJ1-2, with no clear D. CDR3 length: 11 residues. Germline CDR1 is LNHDA and CDR2 is SQIVND (reference sequence). V was trimmed by 8 bases and J by 6 bases, leaving 10 bases between them. Written as DNA, the CDR3 is TGTGCCAGTTCAGATTTGCATGGCTACACCTTC. Translated, it gives CASSDLHGYTF. Full variable domain (rest looked up from reference TRBV19 and TRBJ1-2): DGGITQSPKYLFRKEGQNVTLSCEQNLNHDAMYWYRQDPGQGLRLIYYSQIVNDFQKGDIAEGYSVSREKKESFPLTVTSAQKNPTAFYLCASSDLHGYTFGSGTRLTVV.

The chain uses TRBV18 and TRBJ2-7; 14 bases line up with TRBD2. The length of the CDR3 is 17 residues. J lost 1 base, V lost 4 bases, and 6 bases had no gene match. CDR1 is KGHSH and CDR2 is LQKENI in the germline V gene. CDR3 amino acids: CASSLGTSGGPSYEQYF. The CDR3 region has the DNA TGTGCCAGCTCACTCGGGACTAGCGGGGGCCCATCCTACGAGCAGTACTTC.

J is TRBJ1-5 and V is TRBV28, with D maybe TRBD1 (5 bases). Germline CDR1 MDHEN, CDR2 SYDVKM. V was cut by 1 base and J by 5 bases, with 9 bases left in between. The CDR3 has 14 amino acids. The CDR3 sequence is CASSLSPGYQPQHF. CDR3 sequence (DNA): TGTGCCAGCAGTTTATCCCCAGGGTATCAGCCCCAGCATTTT.

The chain uses TRBV5-1 and TRBJ1-1; D unresolved. The CDR3 length is 12 residues. Germline loops: CDR1 SGHRS, CDR2 YFSETQ. V was pared by 1 base and J by 3 bases, with 4 bases between. The CDR3 is CASSLPDTEAFF. CDR3 coding DNA: TGCGCCAGCAGCTTGCCGGACACTGAAGCTTTCTTT.

This chain connects TRBV10-1 to TRBJ2-7; tentatively, D is TRBD2 (6 bases). This CDR3 is built from 13 residues. CDR1 is WNHNN and CDR2 is SYGVQD in the germline V gene (reference sequence). The V end lost 6 bases, the J end lost 2 bases, and 11 bases lay between the germline ends. As DNA, the CDR3 is TGCGCCAGCAGCGCGGGACTCGCCTACGAGCAGTACTTC. This sequence encodes CASSAGLAYEQYF.

J is TRBJ1-1 and V is TRBV20-1; perhaps TRBD1 as D (5 bases). Per the germline V gene, CDR1 is DFQATT and CDR2 is SNEGSKA (reference sequence). There are 11 residues in the CDR3. Trimming stripped 6 bases from V and 11 bases from J, with 16 bases between. The CDR3, as DNA: TGCAGTGCCAGGGAATTTCAAAGCGCTTTCTTT. It translates to CSAREFQSAFF.